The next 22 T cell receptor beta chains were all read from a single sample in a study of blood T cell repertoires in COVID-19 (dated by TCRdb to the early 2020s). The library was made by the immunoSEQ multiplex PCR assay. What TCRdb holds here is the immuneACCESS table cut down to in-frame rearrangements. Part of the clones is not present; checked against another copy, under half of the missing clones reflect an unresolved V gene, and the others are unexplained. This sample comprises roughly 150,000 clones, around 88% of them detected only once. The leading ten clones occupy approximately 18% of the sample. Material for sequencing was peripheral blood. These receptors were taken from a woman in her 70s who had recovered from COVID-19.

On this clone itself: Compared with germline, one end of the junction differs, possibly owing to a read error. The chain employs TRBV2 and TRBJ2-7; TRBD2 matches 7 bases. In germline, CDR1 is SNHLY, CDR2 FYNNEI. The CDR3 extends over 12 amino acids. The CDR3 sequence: CASSEAGPSGEF. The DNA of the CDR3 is TGTGCCAGCAGTGAAGCGGGCCCTAGCGGAGAGTTC.

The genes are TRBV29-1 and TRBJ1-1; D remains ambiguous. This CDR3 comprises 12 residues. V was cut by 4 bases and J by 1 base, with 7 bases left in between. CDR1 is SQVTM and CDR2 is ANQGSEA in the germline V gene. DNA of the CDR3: TGCAGCGTTGCCCGACAGAACACTGAAGCTTTCTTT. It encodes CSVARQNTEAFF.

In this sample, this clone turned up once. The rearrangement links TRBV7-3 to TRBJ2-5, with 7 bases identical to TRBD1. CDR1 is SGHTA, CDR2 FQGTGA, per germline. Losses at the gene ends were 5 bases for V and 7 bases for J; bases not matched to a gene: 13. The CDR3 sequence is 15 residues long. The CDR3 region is CASSPQPTGTGTQYF. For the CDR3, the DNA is TGTGCCAGCAGCCCGCAGCCGACAGGGACGGGGACCCAGTACTTC.

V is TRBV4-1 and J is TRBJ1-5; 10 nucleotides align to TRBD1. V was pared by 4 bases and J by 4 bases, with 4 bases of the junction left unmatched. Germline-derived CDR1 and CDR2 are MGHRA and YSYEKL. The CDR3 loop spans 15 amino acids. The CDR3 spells CASSLGQGGNQPQHF. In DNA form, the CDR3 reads TGCGCCAGCAGCCTAGGACAGGGGGGAAATCAGCCCCAGCATTTT.

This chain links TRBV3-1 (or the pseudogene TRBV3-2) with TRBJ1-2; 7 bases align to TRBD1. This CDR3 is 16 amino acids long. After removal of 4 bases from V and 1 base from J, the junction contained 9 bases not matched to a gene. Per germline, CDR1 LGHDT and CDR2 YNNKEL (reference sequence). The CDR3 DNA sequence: TGTGCCAGCAGCCCAGGGGGTGGGGGCAATAACTATGGCTACACCTTC. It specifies CASSPGGGGNNYGYTF.

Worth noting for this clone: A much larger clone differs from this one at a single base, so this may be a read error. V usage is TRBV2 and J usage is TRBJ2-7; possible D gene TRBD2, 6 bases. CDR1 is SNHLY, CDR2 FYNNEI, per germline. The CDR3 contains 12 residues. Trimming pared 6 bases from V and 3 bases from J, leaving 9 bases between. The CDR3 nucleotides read TGTGCCAGCAGCCCGGGGGACTACGAGCAGTACTTC. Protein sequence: CASSPGDYEQYF.

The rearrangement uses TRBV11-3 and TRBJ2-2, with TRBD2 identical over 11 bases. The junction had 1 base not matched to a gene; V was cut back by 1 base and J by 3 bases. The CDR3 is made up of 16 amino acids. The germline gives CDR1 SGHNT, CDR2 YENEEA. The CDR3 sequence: CASSLASGRYTGELFF. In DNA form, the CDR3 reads TGTGCCAGCAGCTTAGCTAGCGGGAGGTACACCGGGGAGCTGTTTTTT.

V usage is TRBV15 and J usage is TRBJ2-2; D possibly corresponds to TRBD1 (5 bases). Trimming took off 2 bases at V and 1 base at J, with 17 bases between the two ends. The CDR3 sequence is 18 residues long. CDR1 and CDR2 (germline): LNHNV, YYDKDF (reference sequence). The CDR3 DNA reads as TGTGCCACCAGCAGACCGCTCGATGGACAAATGAACACCGGGGAGCTGTTTTTT. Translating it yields CATSRPLDGQMNTGELFF. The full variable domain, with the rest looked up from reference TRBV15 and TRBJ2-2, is DAMVIQNPRYQVTQFGKPVTLSCSQTLNHNVMYWYQQKSSQAPKLLFHYYDKDFNNEADTPDNFQSRRPNTSFCFLDIRSPGLGDTAMYLCATSRPLDGQMNTGELFFGEGSRLTVL.

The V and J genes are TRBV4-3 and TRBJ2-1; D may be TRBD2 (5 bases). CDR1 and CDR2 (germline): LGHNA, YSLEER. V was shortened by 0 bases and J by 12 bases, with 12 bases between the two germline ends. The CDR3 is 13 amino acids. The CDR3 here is CASSQDTGSGQFF. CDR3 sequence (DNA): TGCGCCAGCAGCCAAGACACGGGGAGTGGGCAGTTCTTC.

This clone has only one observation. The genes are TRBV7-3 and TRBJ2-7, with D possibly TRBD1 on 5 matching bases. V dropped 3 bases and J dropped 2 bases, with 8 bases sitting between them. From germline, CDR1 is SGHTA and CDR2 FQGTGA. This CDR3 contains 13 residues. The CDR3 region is CASSFGAAYEQYF. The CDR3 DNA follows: TGTGCCAGCAGCTTTGGGGCAGCCTACGAGCAGTACTTC. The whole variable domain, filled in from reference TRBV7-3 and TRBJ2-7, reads GAGVSQTPSNKVTEKGKYVELRCDPISGHTALYWYRQSLGQGPEFLIYFQGTGAADDSGLPNDRFFAVRPEGSVSTLKIQRTERGDSAVYLCASSFGAAYEQYFGPGTRLTVT.

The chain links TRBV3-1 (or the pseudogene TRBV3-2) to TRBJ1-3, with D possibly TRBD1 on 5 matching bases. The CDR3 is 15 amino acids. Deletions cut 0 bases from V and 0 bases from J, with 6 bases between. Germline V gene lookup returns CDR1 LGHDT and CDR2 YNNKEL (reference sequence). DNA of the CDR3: TGTGCCAGCAGCCAAGACAGGGTCTCTGGAAACACCATATATTTT. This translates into CASSQDRVSGNTIYF.

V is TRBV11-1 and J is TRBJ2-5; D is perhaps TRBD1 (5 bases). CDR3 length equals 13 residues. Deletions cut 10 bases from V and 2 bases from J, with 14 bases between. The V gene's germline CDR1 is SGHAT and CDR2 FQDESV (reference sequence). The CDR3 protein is CATGWAGQETQYF. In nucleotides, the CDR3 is TGTGCCACCGGGTGGGCAGGGCAAGAGACCCAGTACTTC.

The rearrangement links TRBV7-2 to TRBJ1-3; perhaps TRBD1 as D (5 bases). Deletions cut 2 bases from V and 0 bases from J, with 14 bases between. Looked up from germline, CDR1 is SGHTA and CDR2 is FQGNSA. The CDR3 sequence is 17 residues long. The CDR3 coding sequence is TGTGCCAGCAGCTTAAGTGGGCGGGGCCCCTCTGGAAACACCATATATTTT. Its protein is CASSLSGRGPSGNTIYF.

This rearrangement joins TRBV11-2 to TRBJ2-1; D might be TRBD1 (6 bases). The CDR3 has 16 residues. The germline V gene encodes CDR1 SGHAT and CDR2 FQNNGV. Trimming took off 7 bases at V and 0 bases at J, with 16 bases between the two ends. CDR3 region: CASNHRVASSYNEQFF. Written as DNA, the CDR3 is TGTGCCAGCAACCACAGGGTCGCTAGCTCCTACAATGAGCAGTTCTTC.

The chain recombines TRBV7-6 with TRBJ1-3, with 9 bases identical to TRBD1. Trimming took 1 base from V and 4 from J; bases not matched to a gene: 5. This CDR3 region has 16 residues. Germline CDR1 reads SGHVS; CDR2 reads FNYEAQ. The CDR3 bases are TGTGCCAGCAGCTTAGGGACAGGGGTCCGGGGAAACACCATATATTTT. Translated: CASSLGTGVRGNTIYF.

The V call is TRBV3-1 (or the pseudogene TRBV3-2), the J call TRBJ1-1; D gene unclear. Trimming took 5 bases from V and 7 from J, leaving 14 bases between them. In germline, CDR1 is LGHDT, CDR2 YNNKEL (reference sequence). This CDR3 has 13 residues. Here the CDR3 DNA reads TGTGCCAGCAGCACAACCCGGGGAGGTGAAGCTTTCTTT. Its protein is CASSTTRGGEAFF.

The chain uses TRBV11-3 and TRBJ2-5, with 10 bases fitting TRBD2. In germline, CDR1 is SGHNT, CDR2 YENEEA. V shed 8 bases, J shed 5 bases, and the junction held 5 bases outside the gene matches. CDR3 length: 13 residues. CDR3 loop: CASEAGGTETQYF. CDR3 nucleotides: TGTGCCAGCGAAGCGGGAGGGACGGAGACCCAGTACTTC.

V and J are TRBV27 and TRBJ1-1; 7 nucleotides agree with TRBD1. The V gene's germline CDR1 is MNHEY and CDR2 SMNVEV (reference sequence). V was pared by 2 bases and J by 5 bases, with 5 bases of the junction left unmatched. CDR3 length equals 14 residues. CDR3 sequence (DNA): TGTGCCAGCAGTTTAGACAGGGCTAAAACTGAAGCTTTCTTT. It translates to CASSLDRAKTEAFF.

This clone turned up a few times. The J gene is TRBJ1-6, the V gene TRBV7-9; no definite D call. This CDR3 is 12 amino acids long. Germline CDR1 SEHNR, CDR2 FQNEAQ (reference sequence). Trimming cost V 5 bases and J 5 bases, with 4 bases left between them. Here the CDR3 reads CASSQDNSPLHF. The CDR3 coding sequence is TGTGCCAGCAGCCAGGATAATTCACCCCTCCACTTT.

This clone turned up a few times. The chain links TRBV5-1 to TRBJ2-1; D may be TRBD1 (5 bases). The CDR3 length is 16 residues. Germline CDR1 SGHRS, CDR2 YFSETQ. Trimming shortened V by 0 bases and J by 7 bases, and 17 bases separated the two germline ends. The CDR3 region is CASSLGRGIGANEQFF. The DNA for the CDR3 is TGCGCCAGCAGCTTGGGTAGGGGAATTGGGGCGAATGAGCAGTTCTTC.

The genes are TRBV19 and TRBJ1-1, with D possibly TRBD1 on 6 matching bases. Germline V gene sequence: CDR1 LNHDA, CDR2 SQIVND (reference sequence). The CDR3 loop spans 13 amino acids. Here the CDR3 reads CAASGQMNTEAFF. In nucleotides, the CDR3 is TGTGCTGCGTCAGGACAGATGAACACTGAAGCTTTCTTT.

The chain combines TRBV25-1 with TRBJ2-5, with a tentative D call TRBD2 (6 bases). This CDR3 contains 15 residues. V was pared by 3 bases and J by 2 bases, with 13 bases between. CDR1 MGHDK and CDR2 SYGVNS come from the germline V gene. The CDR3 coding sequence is TGTGCCAGCAGTGACCCTGGGACTTTACAAGAGACCCAGTACTTC. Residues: CASSDPGTLQETQYF.